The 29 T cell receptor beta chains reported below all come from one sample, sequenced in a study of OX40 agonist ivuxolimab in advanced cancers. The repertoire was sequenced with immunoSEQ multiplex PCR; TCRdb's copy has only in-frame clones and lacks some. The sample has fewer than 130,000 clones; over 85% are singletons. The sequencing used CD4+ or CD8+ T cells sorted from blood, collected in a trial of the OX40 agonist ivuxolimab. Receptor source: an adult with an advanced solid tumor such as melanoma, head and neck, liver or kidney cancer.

The DNA of the CDR3 is TGTGCTAGTGGTTTGTACAGGGGGGACCACAATGAGCAGTTCTTC. Its protein product is CASGLYRGDHNEQFF. The chain joins TRBV12-5 to TRBJ2-1; 8 positions match TRBD1. V was pared by 2 bases and J by 5 bases, with 5 bases of the junction left unmatched. Per the germline V gene, CDR1 is LGHNT and CDR2 is FRNRAP. The CDR3 is 15 residues long.

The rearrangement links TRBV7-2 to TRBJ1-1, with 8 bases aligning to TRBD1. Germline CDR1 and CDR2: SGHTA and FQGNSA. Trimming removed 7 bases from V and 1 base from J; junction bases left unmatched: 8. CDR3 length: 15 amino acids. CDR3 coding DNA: TGTGCCAGCACGCTGGCAGGGGGCACGAACACTGAAGCTTTCTTT. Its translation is CASTLAGGTNTEAFF.

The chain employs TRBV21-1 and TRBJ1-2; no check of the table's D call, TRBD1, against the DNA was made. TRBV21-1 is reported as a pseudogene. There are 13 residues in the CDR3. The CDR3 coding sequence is TGTGCCGGCAACGGGCAGGGGGCGAATGGCTACACCTTC. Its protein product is CAGNGQGANGYTF.

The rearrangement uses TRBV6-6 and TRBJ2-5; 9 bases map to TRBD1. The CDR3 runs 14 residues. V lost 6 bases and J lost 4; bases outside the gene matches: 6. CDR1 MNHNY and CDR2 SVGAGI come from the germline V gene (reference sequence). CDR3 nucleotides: TGTGCCAGCAGGGCGGACAGGGGCGGAGAGACCCAGTACTTC. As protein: CASRADRGGETQYF.

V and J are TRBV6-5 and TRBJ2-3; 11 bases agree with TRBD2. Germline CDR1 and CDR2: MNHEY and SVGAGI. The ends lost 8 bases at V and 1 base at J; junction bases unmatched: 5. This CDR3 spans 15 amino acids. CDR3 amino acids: CASALAGEGTDTQYF. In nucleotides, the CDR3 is TGTGCCAGCGCACTAGCGGGGGAGGGCACAGATACGCAGTATTTT.

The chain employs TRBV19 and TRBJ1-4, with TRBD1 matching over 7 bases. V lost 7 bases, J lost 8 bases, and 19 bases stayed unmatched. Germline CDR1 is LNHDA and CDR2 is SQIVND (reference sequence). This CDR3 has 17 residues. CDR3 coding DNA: TGTGCCAGTACTCCGCCGCCAGGGGGAATAGGAGGGGAAAAACTGTTTTTT. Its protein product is CASTPPPGGIGGEKLFF. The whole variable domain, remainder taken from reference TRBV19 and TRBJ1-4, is DGGITQSPKYLFRKEGQNVTLSCEQNLNHDAMYWYRQDPGQGLRLIYYSQIVNDFQKGDIAEGYSVSREKKESFPLTVTSAQKNPTAFYLCASTPPPGGIGGEKLFFGSGTQLSVL.

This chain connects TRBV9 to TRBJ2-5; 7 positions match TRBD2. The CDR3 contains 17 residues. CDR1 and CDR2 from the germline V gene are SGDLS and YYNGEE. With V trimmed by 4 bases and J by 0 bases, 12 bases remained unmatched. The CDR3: CASSPRLADRYQETQYF. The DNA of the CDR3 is TGTGCCAGCAGCCCTCGACTAGCCGATAGGTACCAAGAGACCCAGTACTTC.

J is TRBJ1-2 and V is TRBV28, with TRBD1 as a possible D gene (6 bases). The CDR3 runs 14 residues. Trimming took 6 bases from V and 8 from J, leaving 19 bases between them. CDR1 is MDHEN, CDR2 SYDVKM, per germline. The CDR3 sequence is CASSLRGAQGGYTF. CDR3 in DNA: TGTGCCAGCAGCCTGCGGGGGGCGCAGGGAGGCTACACCTTC.

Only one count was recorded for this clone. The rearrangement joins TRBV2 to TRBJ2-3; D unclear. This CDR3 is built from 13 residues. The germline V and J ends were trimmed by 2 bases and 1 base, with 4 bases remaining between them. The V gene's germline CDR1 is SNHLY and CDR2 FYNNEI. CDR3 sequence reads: CASSEQRTDTQYF. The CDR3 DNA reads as TGTGCCAGCAGTGAACAGCGCACAGATACGCAGTATTTT.

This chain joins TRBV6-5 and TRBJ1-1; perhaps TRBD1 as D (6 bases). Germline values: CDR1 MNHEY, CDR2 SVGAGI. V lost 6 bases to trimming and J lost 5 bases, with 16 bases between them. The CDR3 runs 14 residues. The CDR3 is CASRVGQQRTEAFF. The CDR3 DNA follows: TGTGCCAGCAGGGTAGGACAGCAAAGAACTGAAGCTTTCTTT.

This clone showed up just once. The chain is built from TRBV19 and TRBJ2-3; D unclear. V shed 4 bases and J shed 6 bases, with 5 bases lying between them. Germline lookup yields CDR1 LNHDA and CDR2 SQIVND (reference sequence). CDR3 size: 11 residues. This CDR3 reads CASSSRDTQYF. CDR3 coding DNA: TGTGCCAGTAGTAGTCGGGATACGCAGTATTTT.

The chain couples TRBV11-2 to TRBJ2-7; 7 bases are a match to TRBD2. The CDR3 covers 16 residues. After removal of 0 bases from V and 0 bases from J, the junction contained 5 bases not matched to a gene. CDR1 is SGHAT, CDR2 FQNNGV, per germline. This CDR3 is CASSLDRAGLSYEQYF. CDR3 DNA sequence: TGTGCCAGCAGCTTAGATCGAGCGGGACTCTCCTACGAGCAGTACTTC.

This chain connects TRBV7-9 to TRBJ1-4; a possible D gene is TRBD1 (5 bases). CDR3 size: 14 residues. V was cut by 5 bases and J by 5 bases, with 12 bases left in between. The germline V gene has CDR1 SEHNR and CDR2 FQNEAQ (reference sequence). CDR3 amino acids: CASSPRQTNEKLFF. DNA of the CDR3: TGTGCCAGCAGCCCAAGACAGACGAATGAAAAACTGTTTTTT.

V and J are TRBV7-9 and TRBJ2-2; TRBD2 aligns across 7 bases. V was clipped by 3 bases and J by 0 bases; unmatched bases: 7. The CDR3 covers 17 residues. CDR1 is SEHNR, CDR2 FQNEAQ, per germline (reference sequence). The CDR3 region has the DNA TGTGCCAGCAGCTTCGGGGGAGGGAACGCGAACACCGGGGAGCTGTTTTTT. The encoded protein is CASSFGGGNANTGELFF.

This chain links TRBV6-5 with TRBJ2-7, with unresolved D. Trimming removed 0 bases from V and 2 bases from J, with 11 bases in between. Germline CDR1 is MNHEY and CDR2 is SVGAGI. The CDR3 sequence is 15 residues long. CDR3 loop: CASSYSEPGTYEQYF. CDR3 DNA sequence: TGTGCCAGCAGTTACTCGGAACCAGGTACCTACGAGCAGTACTTC.

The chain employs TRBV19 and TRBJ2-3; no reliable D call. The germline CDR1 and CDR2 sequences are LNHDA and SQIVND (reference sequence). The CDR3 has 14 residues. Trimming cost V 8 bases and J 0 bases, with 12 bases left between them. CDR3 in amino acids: CASGKLDSTDTQYF. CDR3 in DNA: TGTGCCAGTGGAAAACTCGATAGCACAGATACGCAGTATTTT.

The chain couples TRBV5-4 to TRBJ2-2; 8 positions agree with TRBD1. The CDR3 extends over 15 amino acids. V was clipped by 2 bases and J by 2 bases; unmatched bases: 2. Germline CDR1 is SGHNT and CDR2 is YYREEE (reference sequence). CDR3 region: CASSFGTGNTGELFF. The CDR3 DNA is TGTGCCAGCAGCTTCGGGACAGGCAACACCGGGGAGCTGTTTTTT.

The CDR3 coding sequence is TGTGCCAGCAGCTTAGATGGGGCAGGGGCCAGTGGAAACACCATATATTTT. Translation gives CASSLDGAGASGNTIYF. The chain is built from TRBV7-2 and TRBJ1-3; the D gene is possibly TRBD1 (6 bases). Germline V lookup: CDR1 SGHTA, CDR2 FQGNSA. Trimming left V 1 base short and J 3 bases short, with 16 bases between. This CDR3 has 17 amino acids.

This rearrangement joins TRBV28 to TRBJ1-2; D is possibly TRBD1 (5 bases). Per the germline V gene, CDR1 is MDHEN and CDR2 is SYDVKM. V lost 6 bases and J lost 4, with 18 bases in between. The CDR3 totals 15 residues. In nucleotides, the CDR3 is TGTGCCAGCAGGCCCTCAGGGCACCGACGCTATGGCTACACCTTC. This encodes CASRPSGHRRYGYTF.

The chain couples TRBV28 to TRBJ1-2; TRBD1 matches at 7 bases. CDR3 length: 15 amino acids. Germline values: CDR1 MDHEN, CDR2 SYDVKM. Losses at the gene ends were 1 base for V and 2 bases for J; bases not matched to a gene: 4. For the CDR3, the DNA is TGTGCCAGCAGTTTATTTTCGACAGGGAACTATGGCTACACCTTC. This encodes CASSLFSTGNYGYTF.

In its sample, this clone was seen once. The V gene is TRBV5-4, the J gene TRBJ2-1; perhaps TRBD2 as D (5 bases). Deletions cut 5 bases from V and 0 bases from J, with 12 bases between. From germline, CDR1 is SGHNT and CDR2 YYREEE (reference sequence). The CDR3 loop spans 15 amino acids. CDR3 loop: CASSEGQSSYNEQFF. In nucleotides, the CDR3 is TGTGCCAGCAGTGAGGGCCAGAGCTCCTACAATGAGCAGTTCTTC.

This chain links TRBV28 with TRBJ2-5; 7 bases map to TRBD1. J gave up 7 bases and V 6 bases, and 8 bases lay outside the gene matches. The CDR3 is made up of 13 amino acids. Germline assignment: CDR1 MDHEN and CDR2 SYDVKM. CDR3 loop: CASSQGTVRTQYF. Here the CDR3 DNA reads TGTGCCAGCAGCCAAGGGACAGTGAGGACCCAGTACTTC.

CDR3 DNA: TGCGCCAGCAGCTTGGGGGACGGCCGACAGTCTTTCTTT. Translated, it gives CASSLGDGRQSFF. This rearrangement joins TRBV5-1 to TRBJ1-1, with D tentatively TRBD1 (5 bases). Per germline, CDR1 SGHRS and CDR2 YFSETQ. CDR3 length: 13 amino acids. V was cut by 0 bases and J by 12 bases, with 15 bases left in between.

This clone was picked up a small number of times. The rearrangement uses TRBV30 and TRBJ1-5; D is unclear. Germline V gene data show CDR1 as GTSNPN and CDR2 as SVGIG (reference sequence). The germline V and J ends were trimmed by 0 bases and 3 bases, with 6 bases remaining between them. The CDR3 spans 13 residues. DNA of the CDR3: TGTGCCTGGAGTGTACAGTTCAATCAGCCCCAGCATTTT. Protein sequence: CAWSVQFNQPQHF.

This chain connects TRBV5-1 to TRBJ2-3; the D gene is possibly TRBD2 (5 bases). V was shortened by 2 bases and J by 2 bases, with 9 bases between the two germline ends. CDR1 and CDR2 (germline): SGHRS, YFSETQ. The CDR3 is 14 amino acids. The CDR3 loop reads CASSLNGDTDTQYF. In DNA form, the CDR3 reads TGCGCCAGCAGCTTAAACGGGGACACAGATACGCAGTATTTT.

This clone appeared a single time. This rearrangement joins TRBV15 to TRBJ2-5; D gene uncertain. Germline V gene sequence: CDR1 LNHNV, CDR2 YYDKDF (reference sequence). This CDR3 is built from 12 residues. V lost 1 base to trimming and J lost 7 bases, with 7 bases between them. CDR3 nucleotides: TGTGCCACCAGCAGAGCTCAACGGACCCAGTACTTC. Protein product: CATSRAQRTQYF.

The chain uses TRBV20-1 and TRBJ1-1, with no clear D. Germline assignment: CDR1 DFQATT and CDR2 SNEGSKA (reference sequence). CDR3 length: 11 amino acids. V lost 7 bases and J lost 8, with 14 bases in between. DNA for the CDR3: TGCAGTGTGGTAGGGTCCACCGAAGCTTTCTTT. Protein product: CSVVGSTEAFF.

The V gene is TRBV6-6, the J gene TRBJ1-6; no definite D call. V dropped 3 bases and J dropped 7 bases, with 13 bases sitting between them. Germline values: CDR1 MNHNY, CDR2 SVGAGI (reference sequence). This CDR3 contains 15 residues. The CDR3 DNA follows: TGTGCCAGCAGTTATCGGGCCGGGCGGAATTCACCCCTCCACTTT. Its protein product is CASSYRAGRNSPLHF.

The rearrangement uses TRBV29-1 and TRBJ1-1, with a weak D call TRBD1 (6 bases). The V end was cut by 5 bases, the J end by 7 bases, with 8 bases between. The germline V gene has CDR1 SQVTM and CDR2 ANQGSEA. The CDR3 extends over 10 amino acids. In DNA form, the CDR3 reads TGCAGCGTTAAGGGGGTTGAAGCTTTCTTT. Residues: CSVKGVEAFF.